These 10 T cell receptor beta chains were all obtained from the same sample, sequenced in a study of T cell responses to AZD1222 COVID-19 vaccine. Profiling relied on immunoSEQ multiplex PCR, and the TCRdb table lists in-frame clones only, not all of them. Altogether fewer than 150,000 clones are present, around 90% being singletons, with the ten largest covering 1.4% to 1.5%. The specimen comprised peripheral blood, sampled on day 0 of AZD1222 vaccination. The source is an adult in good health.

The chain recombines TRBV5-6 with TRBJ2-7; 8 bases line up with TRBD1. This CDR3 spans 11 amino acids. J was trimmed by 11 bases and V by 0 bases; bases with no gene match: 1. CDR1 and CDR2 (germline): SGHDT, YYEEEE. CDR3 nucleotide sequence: TGTGCCAGCAGCTTGGTGGGACAGGAGTACTTC. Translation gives CASSLVGQEYF. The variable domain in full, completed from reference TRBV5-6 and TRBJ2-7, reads DAGVTQSPTHLIKTRGQQVTLRCSPKSGHDTVSWYQQALGQGPQFIFQYYEEEERQRGNFPDRFSGHQFPNYSSELNVNALLLGDSALYLCASSLVGQEYFGPGTRLTVT.

The CDR3 DNA sequence: TGTGCCATCAGTGGAGACAGGGAAGGGGGCTACACCTTC. Its translation is CAISGDREGGYTF. The chain combines TRBV10-3 with TRBJ1-2; TRBD1 agrees at 7 bases. This CDR3 has 13 amino acids. Germline lookup yields CDR1 ENHRY and CDR2 SYGVKD. The junction had 7 bases not matched to a gene; V was cut back by 4 bases and J by 8 bases.

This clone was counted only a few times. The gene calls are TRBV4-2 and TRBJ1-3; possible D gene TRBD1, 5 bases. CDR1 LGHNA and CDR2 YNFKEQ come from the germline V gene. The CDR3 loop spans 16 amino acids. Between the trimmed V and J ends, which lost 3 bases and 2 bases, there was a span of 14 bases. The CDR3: CASSQWARATGNTIYF. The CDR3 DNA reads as TGTGCCAGCAGCCAGTGGGCCAGGGCAACTGGAAACACCATATATTTT.

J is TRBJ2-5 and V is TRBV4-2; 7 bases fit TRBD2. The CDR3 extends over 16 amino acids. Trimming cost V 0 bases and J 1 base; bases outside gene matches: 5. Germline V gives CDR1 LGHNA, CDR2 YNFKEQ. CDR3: CASSQDLGEGQETQYF. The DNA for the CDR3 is TGTGCCAGCAGCCAAGATTTGGGGGAGGGCCAAGAGACCCAGTACTTC.

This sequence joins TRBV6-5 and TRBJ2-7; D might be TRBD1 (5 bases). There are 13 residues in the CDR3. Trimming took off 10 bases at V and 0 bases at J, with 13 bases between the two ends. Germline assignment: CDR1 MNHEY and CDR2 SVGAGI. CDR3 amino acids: CATRTDNSYEQYF. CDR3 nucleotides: TGTGCCACCCGGACGGACAACTCCTACGAGCAGTACTTC.

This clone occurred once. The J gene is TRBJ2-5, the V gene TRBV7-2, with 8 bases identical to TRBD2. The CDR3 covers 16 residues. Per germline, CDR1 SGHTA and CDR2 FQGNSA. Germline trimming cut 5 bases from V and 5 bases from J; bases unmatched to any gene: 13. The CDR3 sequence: CASSLSGGGLSETQYF. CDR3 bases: TGTGCCAGCAGCCTTTCCGGGGGGGGGCTGTCGGAGACCCAGTACTTC.

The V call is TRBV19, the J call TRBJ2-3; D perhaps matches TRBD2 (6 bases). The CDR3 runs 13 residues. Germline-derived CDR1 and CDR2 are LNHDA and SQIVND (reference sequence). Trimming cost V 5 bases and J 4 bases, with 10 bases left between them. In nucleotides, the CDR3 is TGTGCCAGTAGTGGACCGGGGGCAGATACGCAGTATTTT. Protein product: CASSGPGADTQYF.

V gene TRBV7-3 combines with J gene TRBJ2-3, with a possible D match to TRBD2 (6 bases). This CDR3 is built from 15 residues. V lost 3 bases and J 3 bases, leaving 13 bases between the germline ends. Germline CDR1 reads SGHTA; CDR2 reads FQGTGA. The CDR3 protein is CASSFQDSGTDTQYF. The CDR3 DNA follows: TGTGCCAGCAGCTTCCAAGATAGCGGAACAGATACGCAGTATTTT.

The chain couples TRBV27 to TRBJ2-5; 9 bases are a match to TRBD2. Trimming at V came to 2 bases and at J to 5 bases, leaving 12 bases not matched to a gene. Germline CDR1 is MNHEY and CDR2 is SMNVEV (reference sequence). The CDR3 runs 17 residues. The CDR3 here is CASSLSVAGGPPETQYF. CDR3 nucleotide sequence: TGTGCCAGCAGTTTAAGCGTCGCGGGGGGGCCGCCGGAGACCCAGTACTTC.

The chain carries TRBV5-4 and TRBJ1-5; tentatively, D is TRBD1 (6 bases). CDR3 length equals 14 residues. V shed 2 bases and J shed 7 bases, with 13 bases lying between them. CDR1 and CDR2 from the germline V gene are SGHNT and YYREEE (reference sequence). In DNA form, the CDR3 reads TGTGCCAGCAGCTTCGATGGGGGCCGACAGCCCCAGCATTTT. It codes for CASSFDGGRQPQHF.